The clone carrying this T cell receptor (beta chain) showed up many times. Its antigen is undetermined. The data originate from a study of T cells in Graves' hyperthyroidism and ophthalmopathy. About the research overall: Peripheral blood collection took place at initial diagnosis, before any treatment. Study-level results: Also found in blood were most expanded thyroid clonotypes above 0.001.

The J segment lost 6 bases and the V segment lost 7 bases, leaving 9 bases of the junction unmatched. The CDR3 length is 14 residues. Germline V CDR1 and CDR2: MDHEN, SYDVKM. The investigators amplified TCR beta CDR3 regions from RNA transcripts. The TCR CDR3 was amplified in a first-round RT-PCR using the HTBI primer set. TCRdb re-derived calls from the multiplex PCR reads in MiXCR, one entry per CDR3 protein. This table holds about 520,000 distinct CDR3 sequences, 20% found once. The gene calls are TRBV28 and TRBJ1-2; 9 bases match TRBD1. The clonotype comes from a man aged 18 to 30 with Graves' hyperthyroidism. Sequences were obtained from blood. The CDR3 loop is CASINRDREDGYTF. In nucleotides, the CDR3 is TGTGCCAGCATAAACCGGGACAGGGAGGATGGCTACACCTTC.